Following are 32 T cell receptor beta chains from one sample sequenced in a study of shared clonotypes between healthy human individuals. TCRdb's copy holds only in-frame clones and misses some; the assay was immunoSEQ multiplex PCR. The table lists hundreds of thousands of clones, around 77% of them singletons. Sequencing input: PBMCs. These receptors were collected from a woman in her 40s in good health. Some clones in this sample may be carry-over from other donors' samples.

Comment on this clone: A much larger clone differs by one base, so this may be a read error. This chain uses TRBV28 with TRBJ1-2; unclear D gene. V was trimmed by 2 bases and J by 6 bases, leaving 7 bases between them. CDR1 is MDHEN, CDR2 SYDVKM, per germline. This CDR3 has 12 amino acids. This chain's CDR3 is CASSLGNHGYTF. DNA for the CDR3: TGTGCCAGCAGTTTAGGGAACCATGGCTACACCTTC.

The genes are TRBV6-4 and TRBJ2-1, with 9 bases identical to TRBD2. Germline lookup yields CDR1 MRHNA and CDR2 SNTAGT. The CDR3 runs to 16 residues. V trimming: 2 bases; J trimming: 6 bases; junction bases outside the gene matches: 8. The CDR3 bases are TGTGCCAGCAGTGACATCCCGGGACTAGCTGGCAATGAGCAGTTCTTC. Amino acid sequence: CASSDIPGLAGNEQFF.

J is TRBJ2-5 and V is TRBV5-6, with TRBD1 matching 8 bases. There are 16 residues in the CDR3. From germline, CDR1 is SGHDT and CDR2 YYEEEE. The junction had 9 bases not matched to a gene; V was cut back by 1 base and J by 4 bases. The CDR3 region is CASSLLDRVLRETQYF. For the CDR3, the DNA is TGTGCCAGCAGCTTGCTGGACAGGGTGCTCCGAGAGACCCAGTACTTC.

This chain uses TRBV28 with TRBJ2-1; D gene unclear. The V end lost 3 bases, the J end lost 1 base, and 16 bases lay between the germline ends. The CDR3 length is 17 residues. In germline, CDR1 is MDHEN, CDR2 SYDVKM. The CDR3 reads CASSFSWPEISYNEQFF. CDR3 bases: TGTGCCAGCAGTTTTTCGTGGCCGGAAATATCCTACAATGAGCAGTTCTTC.

Concerning this clone itself: The likely explanation is a read error, given a far larger clone one base away. Because it lacks the conserved phenylalanine or tryptophan at the end, this CDR3 is likely a read error. The chain is built from TRBV11-3 and TRBJ2-7; D uncertain. The CDR3 has 11 residues. Trimming took off 5 bases at V and 5 bases at J, with 7 bases between the two ends. Germline CDR1 and CDR2: SGHNT and YENEEA. CDR3 nucleotides: TGTGCCAGCAGCGGAAAGGACGAGCAGTACCTC. Translating gives CASSGKDEQYL.

J is TRBJ1-2 and V is TRBV27, with a tentative D call TRBD1 (6 bases). The CDR3 covers 14 residues. Trimming stripped 4 bases from V and 8 bases from J, with 17 bases between. CDR1 is MNHEY and CDR2 is SMNVEV in the germline V gene (reference sequence). CDR3 sequence: CASSSAGARRGYTF. For the CDR3, the DNA is TGTGCCAGCAGTTCTGCGGGGGCTCGGCGGGGCTACACCTTC.

This clone has at least ten counts. The chain carries TRBV19 and TRBJ1-5, with D unclear. V lost 9 bases and J 1 base, leaving 13 bases between the germline ends. The germline gives CDR1 LNHDA, CDR2 SQIVND (reference sequence). The CDR3 consists of 14 residues. CDR3 region: CASPEEGSNQPQHF. CDR3 nucleotides: TGTGCCAGCCCAGAGGAGGGCAGCAATCAGCCCCAGCATTTT.

The chain employs TRBV2 and TRBJ2-5, with 7 bases that match TRBD1. CDR1 and CDR2 from the germline V gene are SNHLY and FYNNEI. The CDR3 is made up of 14 amino acids. J lost 2 bases, V lost 6 bases, and 6 bases had no gene match. The CDR3 nucleotides read TGTGCCAGCAGGGACGACAGGGTTCAAGAGACCCAGTACTTC. Residues: CASRDDRVQETQYF.

This clone was seen a handful of times. The rearrangement uses TRBV27 and TRBJ1-3; D uncertain. The CDR3 is 14 amino acids. Germline CDR1 MNHEY, CDR2 SMNVEV (reference sequence). V dropped 8 bases and J dropped 2 bases, with 13 bases sitting between them. The CDR3 nucleotides are TGTGCCAGCGGACCTGGAGTGGCTGGAAACACCATATATTTT. Its protein product is CASGPGVAGNTIYF.

This chain links TRBV29-1 with TRBJ2-7; TRBD2 agrees at 7 bases. Germline V gives CDR1 SQVTM, CDR2 ANQGSEA. The ends lost 4 bases at V and 5 bases at J; junction bases unmatched: 11. CDR3 length: 14 amino acids. CDR3: CSVVPRGGVHEQYF. The CDR3 DNA sequence: TGCAGCGTTGTCCCCCGGGGAGGGGTCCACGAGCAGTACTTC.

Concerning this clone itself: Other DNA sequences of this sample code for an identical CDR3. This chain uses TRBV6-6 with TRBJ2-7; D gene unclear. There are 14 residues in the CDR3. The V gene lost 0 bases and the J gene lost 1 base, with 7 bases spanning the gap. CDR1 and CDR2 from the germline V gene are MNHNY and SVGAGI (reference sequence). The CDR3 coding sequence is TGTGCCAGCAGTTACTCGGGCGGATCCTACGAGCAGTACTTC. Translated: CASSYSGGSYEQYF.

For this clone: Other DNA sequences within the sample encode an identical CDR3. The rearrangement joins TRBV9 to TRBJ1-5; 11 bases align to TRBD1. J was trimmed by 7 bases and V by 2 bases; bases with no gene match: 2. The CDR3 totals 14 residues. The germline CDR1 and CDR2 sequences are SGDLS and YYNGEE. CDR3 sequence reads: CASSVGQGGQPQHF. CDR3 nucleotides: TGTGCCAGCAGCGTGGGACAGGGGGGACAGCCCCAGCATTTT.

The V call is TRBV11-2, the J call TRBJ2-5; 9 bases map to TRBD1. TRBJ2-7 matches the DNA end more closely, so the J call is doubtful. Germline CDR1 is SGHAT and CDR2 is FQNNGV. This CDR3 comprises 15 residues. The CDR3 protein is CASSLEGQGFYEQYF. The CDR3 DNA reads as TGTGCCAGCAGCTTAGAGGGACAGGGTTTCTACGAGCAGTACTTC.

This rearrangement joins TRBV28 to TRBJ1-2, with unresolved D. Per germline, CDR1 MDHEN and CDR2 SYDVKM. The CDR3 has 14 amino acids. Trimming removed 8 bases at V and 0 bases at J, with 13 bases between. CDR3 protein: CASGSWRANYGYTF. CDR3 sequence (DNA): TGTGCCAGCGGGTCTTGGCGAGCTAACTATGGCTACACCTTC.

The J gene is TRBJ2-2, the V gene TRBV5-1; 9 nucleotides align to TRBD2. Per germline, CDR1 SGHRS and CDR2 YFSETQ. The CDR3 contains 16 residues. Unmatched junction bases numbered 6, after V lost 2 bases and J lost 4 bases. The CDR3 DNA follows: TGCGCCAGCAGCTTCCGCGGGGGGGTTGGCACCGGGGAGCTGTTTTTT. Translating gives CASSFRGGVGTGELFF.

This chain links TRBV15 with TRBJ2-7; possible D gene TRBD1, 6 bases. The germline V gene encodes CDR1 LNHNV and CDR2 YYDKDF (reference sequence). CDR3 length: 15 residues. Deletions cut 3 bases from V and 4 bases from J, with 16 bases between. The CDR3 sequence: CATSRAGETAYEQYF. As DNA, the CDR3 is TGTGCCACCAGCAGGGCAGGGGAGACCGCTTACGAGCAGTACTTC.

There are a few counts of this clone. As DNA, the CDR3 is TGCGCCAGCAGCCTAGGGACTAGCGGGAGAACCTACGAGCAGTACTTC. Its protein is CASSLGTSGRTYEQYF. The chain links TRBV5-1 to TRBJ2-7; 14 bases map to TRBD2. This CDR3 contains 16 residues. From germline, CDR1 is SGHRS and CDR2 YFSETQ. The J segment lost 2 bases and the V segment lost 4 bases, leaving 5 bases of the junction unmatched.

J is TRBJ2-7 and V is TRBV5-1, with TRBD2 as a possible D gene (5 bases). The CDR3 extends over 15 amino acids. The germline gives CDR1 SGHRS, CDR2 YFSETQ. Trimming left V 4 bases short and J 0 bases short, with 14 bases between. The CDR3 region is CASSPLEGSSYEQYF. In DNA form, the CDR3 reads TGCGCCAGCAGCCCCCTAGAAGGGAGCTCCTACGAGCAGTACTTC.

The chain uses TRBV7-2 and TRBJ1-2; unclear D gene. V dropped 3 bases and J dropped 8 bases, with 10 bases sitting between them. CDR1 SGHTA and CDR2 FQGNSA come from the germline V gene. The CDR3 is made up of 12 amino acids. The CDR3 sequence: CASSFRKRGYTF. The CDR3 DNA is TGTGCCAGCAGCTTTCGGAAGAGGGGCTACACCTTC.

The gene calls are TRBV7-7 and TRBJ1-2, with a possible D match to TRBD1 (6 bases). CDR1 is SSHAT and CDR2 is FNYEAQ in the germline V gene (reference sequence). This CDR3 has 17 residues. Trimming took 1 base from V and 4 from J, leaving 19 bases between them. The CDR3 here is CASSLEDGGLRSYGYTF. CDR3 DNA: TGTGCCAGCAGCTTAGAGGATGGGGGGCTTCGGTCCTATGGCTACACCTTC.

J is TRBJ1-1 and V is TRBV7-4; D is unclear. In germline, CDR1 is SGHVT, CDR2 SQSDAQ. Trimming took off 6 bases at V and 1 base at J, with 6 bases between the two ends. The CDR3 loop spans 12 amino acids. In DNA, the CDR3 is TGTGCCAGCAGTATAGGGAACACTGAAGCTTTCTTT. Amino acid sequence: CASSIGNTEAFF.

The V and J genes are TRBV25-1 and TRBJ1-5; D not resolved. V was clipped by 1 base and J by 4 bases, with 5 bases between them. Germline CDR1 MGHDK, CDR2 SYGVNS. CDR3 length equals 13 residues. CDR3 in amino acids: CASSESGNQPQHF. In nucleotides, the CDR3 is TGTGCCAGCAGTGAATCTGGGAATCAGCCCCAGCATTTT.

The V gene is TRBV7-2, the J gene TRBJ2-3; TRBD2 matches 9 bases. Germline CDR1 reads SGHTA; CDR2 reads FQGNSA. The CDR3 is 13 amino acids. V shed 5 bases, J shed 10 bases, and the junction held 7 bases outside the gene matches. This CDR3 reads CASSGNSGRAQYF. CDR3 bases: TGTGCCAGCAGCGGAAATAGCGGGAGAGCGCAGTATTTT. The variable domain in full, completed from reference TRBV7-2 and TRBJ2-3, reads GAGVSQSPSNKVTEKGKDVELRCDPISGHTALYWYRQSLGQGLEFLIYFQGNSAPDKSGLPSDRFSAERTGGSVSTLTIQRTQQEDSAVYLCASSGNSGRAQYFGPGTRLTVL.

This clone was seen a few times. This may arise from a read error, as a much more abundant clone is one base away. This chain connects TRBV5-1 to TRBJ2-5; 7 positions agree with TRBD1. V shed 0 bases and J 5 bases; nucleotides not matched to a gene: 4. CDR3 length: 14 residues. CDR1 is SGHRS, CDR2 YFSETQ, per germline. CDR3: CASSLGGQNETQYF. The CDR3 coding sequence is TGCGCCAGCAGCTTGGGGGGACAGAACGAGACCCAGTACTTC.

V gene TRBV6-1 combines with J gene TRBJ2-5; perhaps TRBD2 as D (7 bases). The ends were cut back, 0 bases at V and 6 bases at J, with 20 bases in the middle. Germline lookup yields CDR1 MNHNS and CDR2 SASEGT. The CDR3 has 17 amino acids. CDR3 DNA sequence: TGTGCCAGCAGTGAAGCCCTCCCGGGGAGGGGGGAAAAGACCCAGTACTTC. Translation: CASSEALPGRGEKTQYF.

The chain uses TRBV6-5 and TRBJ2-5; the D is unclear. The DNA matches TRBJ2-7 better at its end, which makes the J call doubtful. The germline V gene encodes CDR1 MNHEY and CDR2 SVGAGI. This CDR3 has 11 amino acids. CDR3 DNA sequence: TGTGCCAGCAGTTACAACTACGAGCAGTACTTC. It encodes CASSYNYEQYF.

This clone was observed once. The chain couples TRBV10-3 to TRBJ1-4; unclear D gene. Germline CDR1 reads ENHRY; CDR2 reads SYGVKD. The CDR3 covers 12 residues. V lost 8 bases to trimming and J lost 0 bases, with 4 bases between them. In DNA form, the CDR3 reads TGTGCCATCTCACCAACTAATGAAAAACTGTTTTTT. It codes for CAISPTNEKLFF.

The chain has TRBV5-1 and TRBJ2-5; D gene ambiguous. The CDR3 sequence is 13 residues long. Germline lookup yields CDR1 SGHRS and CDR2 YFSETQ. V shed 6 bases and J shed 1 base, with 10 bases lying between them. CDR3 in DNA: TGCGCCAGCACCCAGGAGAGCCAAGAGACCCAGTACTTC. Its translation: CASTQESQETQYF. Full variable domain (rest looked up from reference TRBV5-1 and TRBJ2-5): KAGVTQTPRYLIKTRGQQVTLSCSPISGHRSVSWYQQTPGQGLQFLFEYFSETQRNKGNFPGRFSGRQFSNSRSEMNVSTLELGDSALYLCASTQESQETQYFGPGTRLLVL.

V is TRBV6-6 and J is TRBJ1-1, with D maybe TRBD1 (5 bases). The CDR3 is 15 residues long. Per germline, CDR1 MNHNY and CDR2 SVGAGI (reference sequence). Trimming cost V 0 bases and J 1 base, with 9 bases left between them. The DNA for the CDR3 is TGTGCCAGCAGTTACTCGGGACGGGCGAACACTGAAGCTTTCTTT. This sequence encodes CASSYSGRANTEAFF.

This clone was picked up a small number of times. The chain links TRBV7-9 to TRBJ2-7, with D perhaps TRBD2 (6 bases). This CDR3 has 15 residues. The germline V gene encodes CDR1 SEHNR and CDR2 FQNEAQ (reference sequence). Between the trimmed V and J ends, which lost 3 bases and 1 base, there was a span of 13 bases. CDR3 sequence: CASSFSGSGSYEQYF. The CDR3 DNA follows: TGTGCCAGCAGCTTTTCCGGGAGTGGTTCCTACGAGCAGTACTTC.

The CDR3 sequence is CASSETPGAGKETQYF. CDR3 in DNA: TGTGCCAGCAGTGAAACCCCTGGAGCGGGTAAAGAGACCCAGTACTTC. The genes are TRBV6-4 and TRBJ2-5; weak D call: TRBD2 (6 bases). Per the germline V gene, CDR1 is MRHNA and CDR2 is SNTAGT. This CDR3 spans 16 amino acids. V was trimmed by 3 bases and J by 3 bases, leaving 17 bases between them.

The chain couples TRBV5-1 to TRBJ1-4; unclear D gene. The germline V gene encodes CDR1 SGHRS and CDR2 YFSETQ. Between the trimmed V and J ends, which lost 2 bases and 4 bases, there was a span of 6 bases. The CDR3 loop spans 13 amino acids. The DNA of the CDR3 is TGCGCCAGCAGCTTCCAGAATAATGAAAAACTGTTTTTT. Its protein product is CASSFQNNEKLFF.